This TCR beta chain was sequenced for a study of T cells in Graves' hyperthyroidism and ophthalmopathy. Overall study context: It was at initial diagnosis, before any treatment, that peripheral blood was collected.

TCR beta CDR3 sequences were amplified from RNA transcripts. When the TCR CDR3 underwent first-round RT-PCR, the HTBI primer set was used. TCRdb analysed the multiplex PCR reads with MiXCR anew, one entry per CDR3 protein. The profile shows around 300,000 distinct CDR3 sequences, roughly 15% of them singletons. Diagnosis rested on symptoms, serum thyroxine and TRAb, thyroid ultrasound, and orbital computed tomography. Trimming pared 7 bases from V and 2 bases from J, leaving 9 bases between. This CDR3 spans 13 amino acids. Germline CDR1 is MNHNS and CDR2 is SASEGT. The specimen sequenced was blood. The clonotype comes from a woman in her forties with Graves' hyperthyroidism. This chain uses TRBV6-1 with TRBJ1-5; D is possibly TRBD1 (5 bases). The CDR3 DNA reads TGTGCCAGCATGACAGTTGGCAATCAGCCCCAGCATTTT. Translation: CASMTVGNQPQHF.